Following are 2 T cell receptor beta chains from one sample sequenced in a study of neurological immune-mediated disorders. TCRdb re-called the 5' RACE reads through MiXCR, storing one row per CDR3 protein. The table has 30,000 or so distinct CDR3 sequences, roughly 15% seen once. The sequencing sample was made of PBMCs. Receptor source: a man between 65 and 85 years old in good health.

This clonotype was observed at least ten times. J is TRBJ2-3 and V is TRBV11-2; D remains unclear. Looked up from germline, CDR1 is SGHAT and CDR2 is FQNNGV. The CDR3 is made up of 16 amino acids. V was cut by 3 bases and J by 2 bases, with 15 bases left in between. The CDR3 loop reads CASSLGYEEYTDTQYF. CDR3 nucleotides: TGTGCCAGCAGCTTGGGGTATGAGGAGTACACAGATACGCAGTATTTT. Full variable domain (remainder filled in from reference TRBV11-2 and TRBJ2-3): EAGVAQSPRYKIIEKRQSVAFWCNPISGHATLYWYQQILGQGPKLLIQFQNNGVVDDSQLPKDRFSAERLKGVDSTLKIQPAKLEDSAVYLCASSLGYEEYTDTQYFGPGTRLTVL.

This chain joins TRBV3-1 and TRBJ2-3; 9 bases agree with TRBD2. Germline V gene data show CDR1 as LGHDT and CDR2 as YNNKEL (reference sequence). The V gene end was trimmed by 1 base and the J gene end by 3 bases; junction bases not matched to a gene: 2. This CDR3 is built from 15 residues. The CDR3 protein is CASSQGGLATDTQYF. The CDR3 DNA follows: TGTGCCAGCAGCCAAGGCGGACTAGCGACAGATACGCAGTATTTT.